This TCR beta chain is drawn from a study of radiation and T cells in renal cell carcinoma. Study as a whole: Nephrectomy followed 15 Gy stereotactic body radiation by 4 weeks. Study-wide findings and caveats: Pretreatment tumor biopsies were lacking, so baseline clonotypes are unknown. Top tumor clonotypes rose in blood 2 weeks post-radiation, then contracted.

TCRdb's table, derived via immunoSEQ multiplex PCR, lists solely in-frame clones and lacks some. The sample holds some 140,000 clones, around nine tenths seen once. Described time point: baseline pretreatment blood. The treatment here: 15 Gy SBRT to primary tumor, nephrectomy 4 weeks later. Serial blood draws occurred at baseline and 2 and 4 weeks post-SBRT. This CDR3 spans 14 amino acids. Trimming removed 4 bases at V and 4 bases at J, with 14 bases between. Germline V gene data show CDR1 as SGHRS and CDR2 as YFSETQ. Concerning this clone itself: Its antigen is not identified.

Here the sequenced sample was blood, taken from a patient whose treatment included radiotherapy and nephrectomy. The chain is built from TRBV5-1 and TRBJ1-1; D possibly corresponds to TRBD1 (6 bases). This TCR derives from a woman in her fifties or sixties with renal cell carcinoma. The CDR3: CASSVDSRPTEAFF. CDR3 nucleotide sequence: TGCGCCAGCAGCGTGGACAGCCGACCCACTGAAGCTTTCTTT.